The text below deals with one T cell receptor beta chain. Its antigen is not identified. With 0 bases removed from V and 6 bases from J, the gap between germline ends came to 14 bases. Germline V gene sequence: CDR1 GTSNPN, CDR2 SVGIG (reference sequence). The CDR3 sequence is 14 residues long. The use of genomic DNA as template underpinned the TCR beta VDJ and CDR3 profiling. In TCRdb, the reads were re-called with MiXCR into one record per CDR3 protein. The table records 180,000 or so distinct CDR3 sequences, roughly half of them present only once. This specimen belongs to a study of CD8+CD57+ T cells in acquired aplastic anemia. Findings and limits, study-wide: Any difference that existed in CD8+ Simpson's diversity between patients and controls was not significant.

Patients who underwent sequencing had shown CD8+CD57+ cell expansion by flow cytometry. The patients, all of them, had severe acquired aplastic anemia. This TCR was sampled from a human donor with aplastic anemia. Sequences were obtained from sorted CD4+, CD8+, or CD8+CD57+ T cells (not recorded which) from PBMCs. This chain uses TRBV30 with TRBJ1-1, with D uncertain. CDR3 region: CAWSVFRNAAEAFF. As DNA, the CDR3 is TGTGCCTGGAGTGTATTTCGGAATGCGGCTGAAGCTTTCTTT.